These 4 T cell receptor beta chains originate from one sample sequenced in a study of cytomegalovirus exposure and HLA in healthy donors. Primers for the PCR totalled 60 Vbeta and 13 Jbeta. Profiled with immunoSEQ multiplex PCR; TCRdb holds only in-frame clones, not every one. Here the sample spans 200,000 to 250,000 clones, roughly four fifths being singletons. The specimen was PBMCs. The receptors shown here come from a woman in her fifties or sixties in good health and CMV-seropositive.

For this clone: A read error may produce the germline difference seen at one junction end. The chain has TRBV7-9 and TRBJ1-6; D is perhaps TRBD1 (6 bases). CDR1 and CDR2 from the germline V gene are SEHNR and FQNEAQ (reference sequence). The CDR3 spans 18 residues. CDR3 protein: CASSSRRGAKSYNSPPHF. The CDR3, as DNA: TGTGCCAGCAGCTCCCGACGGGGGGCGAAGAGTTATAATTCACCCCCCCACTTT.

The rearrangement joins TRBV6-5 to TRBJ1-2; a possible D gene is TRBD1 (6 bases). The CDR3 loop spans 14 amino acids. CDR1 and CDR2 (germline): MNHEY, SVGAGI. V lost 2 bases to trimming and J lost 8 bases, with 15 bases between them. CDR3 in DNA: TGTGCCAGCAGTTACGGTCCAGGGGATGAGGGCTACACCTTC. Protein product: CASSYGPGDEGYTF.

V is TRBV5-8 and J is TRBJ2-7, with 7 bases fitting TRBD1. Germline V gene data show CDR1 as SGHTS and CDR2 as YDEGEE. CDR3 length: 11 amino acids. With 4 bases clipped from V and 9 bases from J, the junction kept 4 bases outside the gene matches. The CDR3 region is CASSPWTGQYF. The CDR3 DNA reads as TGTGCCAGCAGCCCCTGGACAGGGCAGTACTTC.

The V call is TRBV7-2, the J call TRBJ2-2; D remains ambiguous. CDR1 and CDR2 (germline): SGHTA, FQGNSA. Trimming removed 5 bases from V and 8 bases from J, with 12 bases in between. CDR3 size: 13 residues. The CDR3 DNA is TGTGCCAGCAGCCGGGTGGCACCGGGGGAGCTGTTTTTT. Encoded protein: CASSRVAPGELFF. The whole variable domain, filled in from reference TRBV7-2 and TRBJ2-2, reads GAGVSQSPSNKVTEKGKDVELRCDPISGHTALYWYRQSLGQGLEFLIYFQGNSAPDKSGLPSDRFSAERTGGSVSTLTIQRTQQEDSAVYLCASSRVAPGELFFGEGSRLTVL.